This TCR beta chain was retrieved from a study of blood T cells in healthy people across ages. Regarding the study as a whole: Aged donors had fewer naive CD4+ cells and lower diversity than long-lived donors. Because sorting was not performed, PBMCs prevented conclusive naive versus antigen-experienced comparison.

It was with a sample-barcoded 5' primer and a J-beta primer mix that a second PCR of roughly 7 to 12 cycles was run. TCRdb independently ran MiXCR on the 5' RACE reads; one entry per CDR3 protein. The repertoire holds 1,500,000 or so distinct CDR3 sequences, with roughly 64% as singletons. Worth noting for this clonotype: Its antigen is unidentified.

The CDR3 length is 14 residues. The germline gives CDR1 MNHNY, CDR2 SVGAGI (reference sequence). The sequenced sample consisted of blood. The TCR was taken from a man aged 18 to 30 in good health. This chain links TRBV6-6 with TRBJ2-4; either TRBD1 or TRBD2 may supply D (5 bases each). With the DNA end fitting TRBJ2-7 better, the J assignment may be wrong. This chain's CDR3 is CASTTDWGTYEQYF. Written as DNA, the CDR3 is TGTGCCAGCACTACGGATTGGGGGACCTACGAGCAGTACTTC.